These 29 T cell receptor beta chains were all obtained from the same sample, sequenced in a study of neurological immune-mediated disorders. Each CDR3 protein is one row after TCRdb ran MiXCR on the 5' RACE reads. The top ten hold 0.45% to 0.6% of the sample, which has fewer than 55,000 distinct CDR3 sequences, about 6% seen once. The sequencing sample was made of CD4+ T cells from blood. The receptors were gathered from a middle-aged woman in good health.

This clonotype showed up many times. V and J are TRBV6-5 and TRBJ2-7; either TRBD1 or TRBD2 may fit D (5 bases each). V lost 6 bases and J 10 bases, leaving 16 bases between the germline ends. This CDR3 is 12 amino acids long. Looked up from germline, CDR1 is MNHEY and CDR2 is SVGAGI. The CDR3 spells CASSPVRGSQYF. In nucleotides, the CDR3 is TGTGCCAGCAGCCCCGTCCGGGGCTCTCAGTACTTC.

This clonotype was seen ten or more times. CDR3 sequence: CASSARPIDGEQFF. CDR3 nucleotide sequence: TGTGCCAGCAGTGCCAGGCCAATTGATGGTGAGCAGTTCTTC. The V gene is TRBV12-3 or TRBV12-4, the J gene TRBJ2-1; D remains unclear. V was pared by 5 bases and J by 9 bases, with 17 bases between. The CDR3 length is 14 residues.

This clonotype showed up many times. This CDR3 reads CAISESPNSPLHF. The CDR3 DNA reads as TGTGCCATCAGTGAGTCCCCGAATTCACCCCTCCACTTT. V usage is TRBV10-3 and J usage is TRBJ1-6; D gene uncertain. This CDR3 has 13 residues. The germline V gene has CDR1 ENHRY and CDR2 SYGVKD. V lost 0 bases, J lost 7 bases, and 4 bases lay in between.

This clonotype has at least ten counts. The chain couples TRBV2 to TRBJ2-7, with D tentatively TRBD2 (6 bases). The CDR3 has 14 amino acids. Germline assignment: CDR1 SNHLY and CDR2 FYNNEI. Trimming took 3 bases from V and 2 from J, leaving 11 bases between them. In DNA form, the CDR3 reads TGTGCCAGCAGTGAGGAGCGGGTGCCCTACGAGCAGTACTTC. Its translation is CASSEERVPYEQYF.

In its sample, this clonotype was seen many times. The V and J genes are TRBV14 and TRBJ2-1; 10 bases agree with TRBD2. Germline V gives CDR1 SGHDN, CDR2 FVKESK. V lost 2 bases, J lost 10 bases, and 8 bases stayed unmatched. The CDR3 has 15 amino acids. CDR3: CASSQLTSGMIEQFF. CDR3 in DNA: TGTGCCAGCAGCCAACTCACTAGCGGGATGATAGAGCAGTTCTTC.

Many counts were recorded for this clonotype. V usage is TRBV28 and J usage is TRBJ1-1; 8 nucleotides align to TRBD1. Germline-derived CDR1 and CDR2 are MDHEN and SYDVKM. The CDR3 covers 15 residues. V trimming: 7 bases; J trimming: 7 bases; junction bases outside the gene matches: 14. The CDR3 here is CASTLFRGRWVEAFF. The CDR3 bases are TGTGCCAGCACCCTCTTCAGGGGGCGCTGGGTTGAAGCTTTCTTT.

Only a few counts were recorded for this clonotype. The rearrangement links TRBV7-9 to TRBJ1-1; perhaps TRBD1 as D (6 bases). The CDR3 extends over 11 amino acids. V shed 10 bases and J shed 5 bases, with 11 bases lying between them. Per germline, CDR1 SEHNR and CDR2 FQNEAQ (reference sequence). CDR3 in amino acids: CAIQGTTEAFF. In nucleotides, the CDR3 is TGTGCCATTCAGGGGACGACTGAAGCTTTCTTT.

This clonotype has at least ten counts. CDR3 nucleotides: TGTGCCAGCAGTTACCCGATAGATAATGAGCAGTTCTTC. It codes for CASSYPIDNEQFF. The chain links TRBV6-2 or TRBV6-3 to TRBJ2-1; D ambiguous. Germline V gene sequence: CDR1 MNHEY, CDR2 SVGEGT. V was pared by 2 bases and J by 7 bases, with 9 bases between. The CDR3 spans 13 residues.

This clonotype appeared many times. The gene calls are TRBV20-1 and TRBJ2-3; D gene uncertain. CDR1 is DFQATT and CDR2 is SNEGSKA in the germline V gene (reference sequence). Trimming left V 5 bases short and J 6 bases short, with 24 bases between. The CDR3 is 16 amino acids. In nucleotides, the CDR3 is TGCAGTGCTGAGGATGGCTACGATAGGGTTATGGATACGCAGTATTTT. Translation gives CSAEDGYDRVMDTQYF.

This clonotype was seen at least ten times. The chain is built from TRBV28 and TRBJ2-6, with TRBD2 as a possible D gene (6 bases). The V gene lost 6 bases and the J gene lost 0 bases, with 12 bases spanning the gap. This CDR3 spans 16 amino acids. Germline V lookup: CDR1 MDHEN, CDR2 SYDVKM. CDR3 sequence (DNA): TGTGCCAGCAGGGGGGACTTTTCCTCTGGGGCCAACGTCCTGACTTTC. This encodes CASRGDFSSGANVLTF.

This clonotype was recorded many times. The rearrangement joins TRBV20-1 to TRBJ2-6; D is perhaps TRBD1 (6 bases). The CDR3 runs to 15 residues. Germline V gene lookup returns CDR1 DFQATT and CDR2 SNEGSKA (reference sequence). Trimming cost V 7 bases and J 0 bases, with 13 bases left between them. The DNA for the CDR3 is TGCAGTGTTGACAGGAAACTCTCTGGGGCCAACGTCCTGACTTTC. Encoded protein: CSVDRKLSGANVLTF.

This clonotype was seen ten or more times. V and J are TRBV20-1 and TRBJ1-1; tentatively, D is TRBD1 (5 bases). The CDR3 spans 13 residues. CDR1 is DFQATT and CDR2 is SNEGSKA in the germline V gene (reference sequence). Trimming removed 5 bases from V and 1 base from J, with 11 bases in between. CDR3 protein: CSAGGVRNTEAFF. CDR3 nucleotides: TGCAGTGCTGGGGGGGTCCGGAACACTGAAGCTTTCTTT.

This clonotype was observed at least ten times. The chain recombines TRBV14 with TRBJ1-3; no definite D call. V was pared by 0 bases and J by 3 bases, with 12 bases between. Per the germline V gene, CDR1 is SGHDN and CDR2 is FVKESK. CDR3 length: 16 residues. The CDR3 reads CASSQEDWEDGNTIYF. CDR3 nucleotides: TGTGCCAGCAGCCAAGAAGACTGGGAGGATGGAAACACCATATATTTT.

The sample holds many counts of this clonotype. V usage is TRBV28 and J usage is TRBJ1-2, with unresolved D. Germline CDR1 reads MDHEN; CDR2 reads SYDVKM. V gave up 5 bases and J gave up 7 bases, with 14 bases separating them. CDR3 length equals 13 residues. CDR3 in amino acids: CASSPRKPVGYTF. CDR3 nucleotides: TGTGCCAGCAGTCCTCGTAAACCAGTTGGCTACACCTTC.

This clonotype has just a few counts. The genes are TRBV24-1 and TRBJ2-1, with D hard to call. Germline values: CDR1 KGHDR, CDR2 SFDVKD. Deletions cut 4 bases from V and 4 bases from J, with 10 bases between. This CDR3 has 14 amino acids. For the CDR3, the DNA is TGTGCCACCAGTGAGAGTCCGACTTACAATGAGCAGTTCTTC. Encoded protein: CATSESPTYNEQFF.

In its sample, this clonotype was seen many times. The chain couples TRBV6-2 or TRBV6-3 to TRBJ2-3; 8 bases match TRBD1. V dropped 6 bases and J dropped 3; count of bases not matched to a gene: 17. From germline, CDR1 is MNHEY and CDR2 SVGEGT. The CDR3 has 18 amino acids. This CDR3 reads CASRNPASWTGRTDTQYF. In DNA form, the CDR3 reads TGTGCCAGCAGAAACCCCGCCTCTTGGACAGGGAGGACAGATACGCAGTATTTT.

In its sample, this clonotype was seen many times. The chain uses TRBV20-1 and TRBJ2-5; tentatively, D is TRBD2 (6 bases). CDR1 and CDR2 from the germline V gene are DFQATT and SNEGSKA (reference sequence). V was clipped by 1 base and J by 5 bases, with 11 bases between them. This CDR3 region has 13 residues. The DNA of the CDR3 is TGCAGTGCTAGAGGTCGGGAGCATGAGACCCAGTACTTC. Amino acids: CSARGREHETQYF.

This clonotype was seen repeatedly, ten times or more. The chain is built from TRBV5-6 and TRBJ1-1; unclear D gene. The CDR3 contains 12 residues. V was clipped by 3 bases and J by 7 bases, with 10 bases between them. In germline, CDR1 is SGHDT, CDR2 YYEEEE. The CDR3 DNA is TGTGCCAGCAGCTCGTCAGCAGTTGAAGCTTTCTTT. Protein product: CASSSSAVEAFF.

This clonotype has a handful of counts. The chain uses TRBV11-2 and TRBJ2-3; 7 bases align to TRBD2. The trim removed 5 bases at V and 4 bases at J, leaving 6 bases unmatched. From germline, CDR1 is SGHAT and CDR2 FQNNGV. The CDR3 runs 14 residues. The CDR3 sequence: CASSGGSVADTQYF. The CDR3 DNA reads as TGTGCCAGCAGCGGCGGGAGTGTCGCAGATACGCAGTATTTT.

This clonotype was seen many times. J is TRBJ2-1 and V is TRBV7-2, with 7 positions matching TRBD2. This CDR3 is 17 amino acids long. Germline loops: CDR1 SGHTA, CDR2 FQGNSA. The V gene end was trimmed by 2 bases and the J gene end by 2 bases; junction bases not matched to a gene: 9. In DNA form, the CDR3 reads TGTGCCAGCAGCTTACGTCCTCCTAGCGGAACCTACAATGAGCAGTTCTTC. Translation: CASSLRPPSGTYNEQFF.

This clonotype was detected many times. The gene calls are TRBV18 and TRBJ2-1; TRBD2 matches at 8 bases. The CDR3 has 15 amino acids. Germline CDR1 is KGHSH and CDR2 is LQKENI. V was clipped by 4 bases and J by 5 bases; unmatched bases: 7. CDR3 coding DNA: TGTGCCAGCTCACGTCAAGCGGGAGTTGACAATGAGCAGTTCTTC. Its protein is CASSRQAGVDNEQFF.

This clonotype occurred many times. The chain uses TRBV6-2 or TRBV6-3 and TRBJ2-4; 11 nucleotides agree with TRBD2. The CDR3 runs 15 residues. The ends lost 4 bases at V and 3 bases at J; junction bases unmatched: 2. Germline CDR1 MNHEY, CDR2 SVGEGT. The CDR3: CASSSGLADKNIQYF. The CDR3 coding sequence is TGTGCCAGCAGTTCGGGACTAGCGGACAAAAACATTCAGTACTTC.

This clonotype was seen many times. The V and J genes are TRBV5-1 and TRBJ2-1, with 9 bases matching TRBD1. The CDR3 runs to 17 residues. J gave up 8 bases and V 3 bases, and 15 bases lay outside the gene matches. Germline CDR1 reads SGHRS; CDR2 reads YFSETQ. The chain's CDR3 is CASSSVPTGQGVHEQFF. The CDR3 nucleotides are TGCGCCAGCAGCTCCGTCCCTACGGGACAGGGTGTGCATGAGCAGTTCTTC.

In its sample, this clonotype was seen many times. CDR3 region: CSARGQRGREETQYF. DNA for the CDR3: TGCAGTGCTAGAGGTCAGCGGGGACGAGAAGAGACCCAGTACTTC. The chain recombines TRBV20-1 with TRBJ2-5, with 7 nucleotides matching TRBD2. From germline, CDR1 is DFQATT and CDR2 SNEGSKA (reference sequence). V trimming: 1 base; J trimming: 3 bases; junction bases outside the gene matches: 8. The CDR3 loop spans 15 amino acids.

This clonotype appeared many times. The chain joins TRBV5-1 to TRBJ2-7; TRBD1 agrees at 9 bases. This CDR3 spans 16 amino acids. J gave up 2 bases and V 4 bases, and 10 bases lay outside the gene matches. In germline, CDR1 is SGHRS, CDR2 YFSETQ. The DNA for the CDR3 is TGCGCCAGCAGCGCGGAGGGGAGACAGGGGGCCTACGAGCAGTACTTC. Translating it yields CASSAEGRQGAYEQYF.

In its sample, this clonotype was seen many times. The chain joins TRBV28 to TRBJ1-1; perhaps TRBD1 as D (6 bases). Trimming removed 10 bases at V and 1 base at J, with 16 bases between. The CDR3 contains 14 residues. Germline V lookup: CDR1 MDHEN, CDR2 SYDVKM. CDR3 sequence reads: CATGGYRENTEAFF. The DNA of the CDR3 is TGTGCCACCGGTGGTTACAGGGAGAACACTGAAGCTTTCTTT.

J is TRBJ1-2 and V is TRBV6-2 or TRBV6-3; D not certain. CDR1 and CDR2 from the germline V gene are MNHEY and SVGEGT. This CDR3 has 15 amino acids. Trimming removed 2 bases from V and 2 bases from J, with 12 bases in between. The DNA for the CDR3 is TGTGCCAGCAGTTACCTCCCGGGAGGGAACTATGGCTACACCTTC. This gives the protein CASSYLPGGNYGYTF.

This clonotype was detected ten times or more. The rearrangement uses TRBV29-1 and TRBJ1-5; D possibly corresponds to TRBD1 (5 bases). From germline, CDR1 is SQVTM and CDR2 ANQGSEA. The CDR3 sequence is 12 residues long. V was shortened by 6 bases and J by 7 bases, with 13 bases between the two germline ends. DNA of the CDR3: TGCAGCGTCCAGAACTGGGGCCAGCCCCAGCATTTT. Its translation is CSVQNWGQPQHF.

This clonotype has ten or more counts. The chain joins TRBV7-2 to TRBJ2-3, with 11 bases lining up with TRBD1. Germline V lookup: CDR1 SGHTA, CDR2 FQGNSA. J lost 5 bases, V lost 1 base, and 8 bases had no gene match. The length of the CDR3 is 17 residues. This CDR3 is CASSLDSMDRGQDTQYF. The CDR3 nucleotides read TGTGCCAGCAGCTTAGACTCCATGGACAGGGGGCAAGATACGCAGTATTTT. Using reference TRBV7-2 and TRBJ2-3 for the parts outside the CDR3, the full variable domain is GAGVSQSPSNKVTEKGKDVELRCDPISGHTALYWYRQSLGQGLEFLIYFQGNSAPDKSGLPSDRFSAERTGGSVSTLTIQRTQQEDSAVYLCASSLDSMDRGQDTQYFGPGTRLTVL.